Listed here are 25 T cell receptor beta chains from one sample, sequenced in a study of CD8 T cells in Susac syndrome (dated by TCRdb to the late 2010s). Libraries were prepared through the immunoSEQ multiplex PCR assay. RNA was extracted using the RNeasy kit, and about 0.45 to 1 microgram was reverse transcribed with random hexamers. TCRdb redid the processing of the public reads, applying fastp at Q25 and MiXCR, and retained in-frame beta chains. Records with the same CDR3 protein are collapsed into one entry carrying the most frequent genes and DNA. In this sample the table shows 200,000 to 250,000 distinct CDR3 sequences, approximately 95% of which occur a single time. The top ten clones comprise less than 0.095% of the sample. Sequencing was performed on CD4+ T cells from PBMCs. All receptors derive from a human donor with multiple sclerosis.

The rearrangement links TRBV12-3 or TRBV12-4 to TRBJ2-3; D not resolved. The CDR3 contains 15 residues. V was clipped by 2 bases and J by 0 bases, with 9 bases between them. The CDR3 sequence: CASSLMVSSTDTQYF. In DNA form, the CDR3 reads TGTGCCAGCAGTTTAATGGTTTCTAGCACAGATACGCAGTATTTT.

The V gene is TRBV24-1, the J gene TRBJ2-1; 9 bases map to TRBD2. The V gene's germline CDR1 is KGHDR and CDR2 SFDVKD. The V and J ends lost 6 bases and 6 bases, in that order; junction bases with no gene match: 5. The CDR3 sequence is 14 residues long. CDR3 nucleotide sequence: TGTGCCACCAGTCCCAGCGGGAGGTCCAATGAGCAGTTCTTC. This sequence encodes CATSPSGRSNEQFF.

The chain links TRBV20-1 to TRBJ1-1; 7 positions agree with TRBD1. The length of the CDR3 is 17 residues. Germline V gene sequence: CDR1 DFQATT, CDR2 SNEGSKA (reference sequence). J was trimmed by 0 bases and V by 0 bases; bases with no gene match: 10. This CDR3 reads CSARDSLRGGMNTEAFF. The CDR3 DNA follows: TGCAGTGCTAGAGATTCGCTTAGAGGGGGCATGAACACTGAAGCTTTCTTT.

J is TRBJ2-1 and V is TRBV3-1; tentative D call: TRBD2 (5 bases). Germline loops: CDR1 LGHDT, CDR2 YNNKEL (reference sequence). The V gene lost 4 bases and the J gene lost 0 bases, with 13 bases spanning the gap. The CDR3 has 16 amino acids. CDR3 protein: CASSRFGKSSYNEQFF. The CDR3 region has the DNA TGTGCCAGCAGCCGATTCGGGAAAAGCTCCTACAATGAGCAGTTCTTC.

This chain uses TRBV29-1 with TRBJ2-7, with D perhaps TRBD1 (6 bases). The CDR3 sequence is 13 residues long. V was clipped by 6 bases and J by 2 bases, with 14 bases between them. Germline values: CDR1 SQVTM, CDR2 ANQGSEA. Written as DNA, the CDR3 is TGCAGCGTGGCCGGGACAAAGCCCTACGAGCAGTACTTC. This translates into CSVAGTKPYEQYF.

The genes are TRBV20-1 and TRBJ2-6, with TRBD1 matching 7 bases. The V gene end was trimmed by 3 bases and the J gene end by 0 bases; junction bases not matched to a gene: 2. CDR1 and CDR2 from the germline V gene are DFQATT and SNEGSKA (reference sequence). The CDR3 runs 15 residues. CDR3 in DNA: TGCAGTGCTAGGGGACAGCTCTCTGGGGCCAACGTCCTGACTTTC. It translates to CSARGQLSGANVLTF.

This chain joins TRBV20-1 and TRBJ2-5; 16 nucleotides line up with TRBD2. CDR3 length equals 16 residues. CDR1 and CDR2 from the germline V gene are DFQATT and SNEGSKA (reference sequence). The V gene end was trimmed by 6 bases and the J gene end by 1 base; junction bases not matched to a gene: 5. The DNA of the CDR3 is TGCAGTGCCGCCGGGACTAGCGGGAGGGTCCAAGAGACCCAGTACTTC. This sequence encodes CSAAGTSGRVQETQYF.

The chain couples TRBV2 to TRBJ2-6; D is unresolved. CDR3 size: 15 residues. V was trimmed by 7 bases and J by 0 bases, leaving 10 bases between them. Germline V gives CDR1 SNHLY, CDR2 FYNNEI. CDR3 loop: CASNLRVSGANVLTF. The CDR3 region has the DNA TGTGCCAGCAACCTAAGGGTCTCTGGGGCCAACGTCCTGACTTTC. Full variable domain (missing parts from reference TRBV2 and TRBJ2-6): EPEVTQTPSHQVTQMGQEVILRCVPISNHLYFYWYRQILGQKVEFLVSFYNNEISEKSEIFDDQFSVERPDGSNFTLKIRSTKLEDSAMYFCASNLRVSGANVLTFGAGSRLTVL.

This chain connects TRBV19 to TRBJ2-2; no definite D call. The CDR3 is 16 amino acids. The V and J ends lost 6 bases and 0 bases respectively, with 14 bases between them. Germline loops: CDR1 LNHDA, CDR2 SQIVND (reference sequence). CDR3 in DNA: TGTGCCAGTAGAAAGGTGGGAATTTCGAACACCGGGGAGCTGTTTTTT. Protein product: CASRKVGISNTGELFF.

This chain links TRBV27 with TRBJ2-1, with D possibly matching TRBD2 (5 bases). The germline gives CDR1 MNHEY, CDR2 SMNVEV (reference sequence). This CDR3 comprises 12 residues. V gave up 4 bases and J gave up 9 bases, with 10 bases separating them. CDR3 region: CASSYRGSEQFF. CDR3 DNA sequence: TGTGCCAGCAGTTATCGGGGAAGTGAGCAGTTCTTC.

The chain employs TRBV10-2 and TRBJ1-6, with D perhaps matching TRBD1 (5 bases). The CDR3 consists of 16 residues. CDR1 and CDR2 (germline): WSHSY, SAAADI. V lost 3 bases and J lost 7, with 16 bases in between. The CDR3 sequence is CASSETLGRGNSPLHF. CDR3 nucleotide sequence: TGCGCCAGCAGTGAAACCCTAGGCCGGGGGAATTCACCCCTCCACTTT.

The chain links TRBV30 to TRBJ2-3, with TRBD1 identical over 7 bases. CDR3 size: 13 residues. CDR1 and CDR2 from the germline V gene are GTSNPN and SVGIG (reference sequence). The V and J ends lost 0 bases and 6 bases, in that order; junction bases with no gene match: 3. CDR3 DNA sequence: TGTGCCTGGAGTGTACGGGGACAGGATACGCAGTATTTT. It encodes CAWSVRGQDTQYF.

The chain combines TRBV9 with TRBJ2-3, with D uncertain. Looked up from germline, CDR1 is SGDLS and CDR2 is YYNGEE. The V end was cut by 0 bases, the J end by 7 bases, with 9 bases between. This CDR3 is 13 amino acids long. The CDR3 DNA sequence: TGTGCCAGCAGCGTAGCCGGAACTAATACGCAGTATTTT. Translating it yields CASSVAGTNTQYF.

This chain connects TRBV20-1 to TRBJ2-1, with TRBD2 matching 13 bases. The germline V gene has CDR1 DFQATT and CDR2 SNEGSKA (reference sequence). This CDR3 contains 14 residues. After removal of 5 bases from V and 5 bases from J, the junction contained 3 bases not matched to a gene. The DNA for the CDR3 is TGCAGTGCTGGACTAGCGGGGGCAAACAATGAGCAGTTCTTC. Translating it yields CSAGLAGANNEQFF.

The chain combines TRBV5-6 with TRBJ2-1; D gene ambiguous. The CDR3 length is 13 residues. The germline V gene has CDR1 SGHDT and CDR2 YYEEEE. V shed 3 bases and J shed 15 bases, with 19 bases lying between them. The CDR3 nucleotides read TGTGCCAGCAGCTCAGTCGTGGGAAGCTTTCGGTTCTTC. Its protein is CASSSVVGSFRFF.

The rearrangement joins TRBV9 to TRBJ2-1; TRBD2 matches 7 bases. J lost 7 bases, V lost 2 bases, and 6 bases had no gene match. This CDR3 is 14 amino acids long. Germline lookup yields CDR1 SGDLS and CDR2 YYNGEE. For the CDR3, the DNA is TGTGCCAGCAGCGTTGGACTAGGTCAGAATGAGCAGTTCTTC. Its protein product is CASSVGLGQNEQFF.

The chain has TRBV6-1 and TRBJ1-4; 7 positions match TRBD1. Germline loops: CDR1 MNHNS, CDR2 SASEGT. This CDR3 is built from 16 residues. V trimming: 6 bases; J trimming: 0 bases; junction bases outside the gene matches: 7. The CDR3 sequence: CASRSQGWATNEKLFF. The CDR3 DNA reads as TGTGCCAGCAGATCACAGGGGTGGGCAACTAATGAAAAACTGTTTTTT.

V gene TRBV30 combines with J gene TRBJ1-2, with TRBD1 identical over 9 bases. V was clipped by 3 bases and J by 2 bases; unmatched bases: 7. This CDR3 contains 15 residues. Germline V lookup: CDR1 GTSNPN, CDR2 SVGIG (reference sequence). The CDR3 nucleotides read TGTGCCTGGAGCCAGTGGGACAGGGCGAACTATGGCTACACCTTC. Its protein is CAWSQWDRANYGYTF.

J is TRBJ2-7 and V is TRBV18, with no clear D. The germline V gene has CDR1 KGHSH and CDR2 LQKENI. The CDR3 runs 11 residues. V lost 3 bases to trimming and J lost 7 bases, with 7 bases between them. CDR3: CASSPREEQYF. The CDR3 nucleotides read TGTGCCAGCTCACCCAGAGAGGAGCAGTACTTC. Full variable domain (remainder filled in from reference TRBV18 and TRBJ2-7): NAGVMQNPRHLVRRRGQEARLRCSPMKGHSHVYWYRQLPEEGLKFMVYLQKENIIDESGMPKERFSAEFPKEGPSILRIQQVVRGDSAAYFCASSPREEQYFGPGTRLTVT.

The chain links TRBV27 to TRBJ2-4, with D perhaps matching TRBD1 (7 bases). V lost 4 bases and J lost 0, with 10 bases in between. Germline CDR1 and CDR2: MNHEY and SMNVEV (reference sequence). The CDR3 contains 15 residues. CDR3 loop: CASSSGGLAKNIQYF. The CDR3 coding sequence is TGTGCCAGCAGTTCAGGGGGACTAGCCAAAAACATTCAGTACTTC.

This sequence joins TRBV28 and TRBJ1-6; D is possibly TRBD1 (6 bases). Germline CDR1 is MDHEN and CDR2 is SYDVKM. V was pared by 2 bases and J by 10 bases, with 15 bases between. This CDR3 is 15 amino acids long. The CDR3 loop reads CASSLGGHVRSPLHF. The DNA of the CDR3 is TGTGCCAGCAGTTTAGGGGGGCACGTAAGATCACCCCTCCACTTT.

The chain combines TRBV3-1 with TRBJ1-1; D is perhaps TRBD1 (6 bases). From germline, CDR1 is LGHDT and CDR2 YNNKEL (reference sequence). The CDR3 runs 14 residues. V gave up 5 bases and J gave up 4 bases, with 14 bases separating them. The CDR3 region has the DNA TGTGCCAGCAGCTCAGCCATCAGGGGCACTGAAGCTTTCTTT. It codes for CASSSAIRGTEAFF.

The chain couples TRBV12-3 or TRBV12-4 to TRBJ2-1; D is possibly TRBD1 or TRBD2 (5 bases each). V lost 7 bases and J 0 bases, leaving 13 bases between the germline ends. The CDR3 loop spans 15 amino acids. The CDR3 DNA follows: TGTGCCAGCACCAGGGACCGTAGCTCCTACAATGAGCAGTTCTTC. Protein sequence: CASTRDRSSYNEQFF.

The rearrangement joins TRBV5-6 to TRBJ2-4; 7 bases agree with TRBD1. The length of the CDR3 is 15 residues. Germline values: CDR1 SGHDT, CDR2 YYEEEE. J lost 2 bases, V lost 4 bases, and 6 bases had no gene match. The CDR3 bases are TGTGCCAGCAGCCGAACACAGGGGTCCAAAAACATTCAGTACTTC. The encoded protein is CASSRTQGSKNIQYF.

CDR3 bases: TGCAGTGCTATAACGGGCCAGTCCTACGAGCAGTACTTC. Translation gives CSAITGQSYEQYF. The rearrangement links TRBV20-1 to TRBJ2-7, with D hard to call. The V and J ends lost 4 bases and 1 base respectively, with 11 bases between them. Germline CDR1 DFQATT, CDR2 SNEGSKA (reference sequence). CDR3 length: 13 amino acids.